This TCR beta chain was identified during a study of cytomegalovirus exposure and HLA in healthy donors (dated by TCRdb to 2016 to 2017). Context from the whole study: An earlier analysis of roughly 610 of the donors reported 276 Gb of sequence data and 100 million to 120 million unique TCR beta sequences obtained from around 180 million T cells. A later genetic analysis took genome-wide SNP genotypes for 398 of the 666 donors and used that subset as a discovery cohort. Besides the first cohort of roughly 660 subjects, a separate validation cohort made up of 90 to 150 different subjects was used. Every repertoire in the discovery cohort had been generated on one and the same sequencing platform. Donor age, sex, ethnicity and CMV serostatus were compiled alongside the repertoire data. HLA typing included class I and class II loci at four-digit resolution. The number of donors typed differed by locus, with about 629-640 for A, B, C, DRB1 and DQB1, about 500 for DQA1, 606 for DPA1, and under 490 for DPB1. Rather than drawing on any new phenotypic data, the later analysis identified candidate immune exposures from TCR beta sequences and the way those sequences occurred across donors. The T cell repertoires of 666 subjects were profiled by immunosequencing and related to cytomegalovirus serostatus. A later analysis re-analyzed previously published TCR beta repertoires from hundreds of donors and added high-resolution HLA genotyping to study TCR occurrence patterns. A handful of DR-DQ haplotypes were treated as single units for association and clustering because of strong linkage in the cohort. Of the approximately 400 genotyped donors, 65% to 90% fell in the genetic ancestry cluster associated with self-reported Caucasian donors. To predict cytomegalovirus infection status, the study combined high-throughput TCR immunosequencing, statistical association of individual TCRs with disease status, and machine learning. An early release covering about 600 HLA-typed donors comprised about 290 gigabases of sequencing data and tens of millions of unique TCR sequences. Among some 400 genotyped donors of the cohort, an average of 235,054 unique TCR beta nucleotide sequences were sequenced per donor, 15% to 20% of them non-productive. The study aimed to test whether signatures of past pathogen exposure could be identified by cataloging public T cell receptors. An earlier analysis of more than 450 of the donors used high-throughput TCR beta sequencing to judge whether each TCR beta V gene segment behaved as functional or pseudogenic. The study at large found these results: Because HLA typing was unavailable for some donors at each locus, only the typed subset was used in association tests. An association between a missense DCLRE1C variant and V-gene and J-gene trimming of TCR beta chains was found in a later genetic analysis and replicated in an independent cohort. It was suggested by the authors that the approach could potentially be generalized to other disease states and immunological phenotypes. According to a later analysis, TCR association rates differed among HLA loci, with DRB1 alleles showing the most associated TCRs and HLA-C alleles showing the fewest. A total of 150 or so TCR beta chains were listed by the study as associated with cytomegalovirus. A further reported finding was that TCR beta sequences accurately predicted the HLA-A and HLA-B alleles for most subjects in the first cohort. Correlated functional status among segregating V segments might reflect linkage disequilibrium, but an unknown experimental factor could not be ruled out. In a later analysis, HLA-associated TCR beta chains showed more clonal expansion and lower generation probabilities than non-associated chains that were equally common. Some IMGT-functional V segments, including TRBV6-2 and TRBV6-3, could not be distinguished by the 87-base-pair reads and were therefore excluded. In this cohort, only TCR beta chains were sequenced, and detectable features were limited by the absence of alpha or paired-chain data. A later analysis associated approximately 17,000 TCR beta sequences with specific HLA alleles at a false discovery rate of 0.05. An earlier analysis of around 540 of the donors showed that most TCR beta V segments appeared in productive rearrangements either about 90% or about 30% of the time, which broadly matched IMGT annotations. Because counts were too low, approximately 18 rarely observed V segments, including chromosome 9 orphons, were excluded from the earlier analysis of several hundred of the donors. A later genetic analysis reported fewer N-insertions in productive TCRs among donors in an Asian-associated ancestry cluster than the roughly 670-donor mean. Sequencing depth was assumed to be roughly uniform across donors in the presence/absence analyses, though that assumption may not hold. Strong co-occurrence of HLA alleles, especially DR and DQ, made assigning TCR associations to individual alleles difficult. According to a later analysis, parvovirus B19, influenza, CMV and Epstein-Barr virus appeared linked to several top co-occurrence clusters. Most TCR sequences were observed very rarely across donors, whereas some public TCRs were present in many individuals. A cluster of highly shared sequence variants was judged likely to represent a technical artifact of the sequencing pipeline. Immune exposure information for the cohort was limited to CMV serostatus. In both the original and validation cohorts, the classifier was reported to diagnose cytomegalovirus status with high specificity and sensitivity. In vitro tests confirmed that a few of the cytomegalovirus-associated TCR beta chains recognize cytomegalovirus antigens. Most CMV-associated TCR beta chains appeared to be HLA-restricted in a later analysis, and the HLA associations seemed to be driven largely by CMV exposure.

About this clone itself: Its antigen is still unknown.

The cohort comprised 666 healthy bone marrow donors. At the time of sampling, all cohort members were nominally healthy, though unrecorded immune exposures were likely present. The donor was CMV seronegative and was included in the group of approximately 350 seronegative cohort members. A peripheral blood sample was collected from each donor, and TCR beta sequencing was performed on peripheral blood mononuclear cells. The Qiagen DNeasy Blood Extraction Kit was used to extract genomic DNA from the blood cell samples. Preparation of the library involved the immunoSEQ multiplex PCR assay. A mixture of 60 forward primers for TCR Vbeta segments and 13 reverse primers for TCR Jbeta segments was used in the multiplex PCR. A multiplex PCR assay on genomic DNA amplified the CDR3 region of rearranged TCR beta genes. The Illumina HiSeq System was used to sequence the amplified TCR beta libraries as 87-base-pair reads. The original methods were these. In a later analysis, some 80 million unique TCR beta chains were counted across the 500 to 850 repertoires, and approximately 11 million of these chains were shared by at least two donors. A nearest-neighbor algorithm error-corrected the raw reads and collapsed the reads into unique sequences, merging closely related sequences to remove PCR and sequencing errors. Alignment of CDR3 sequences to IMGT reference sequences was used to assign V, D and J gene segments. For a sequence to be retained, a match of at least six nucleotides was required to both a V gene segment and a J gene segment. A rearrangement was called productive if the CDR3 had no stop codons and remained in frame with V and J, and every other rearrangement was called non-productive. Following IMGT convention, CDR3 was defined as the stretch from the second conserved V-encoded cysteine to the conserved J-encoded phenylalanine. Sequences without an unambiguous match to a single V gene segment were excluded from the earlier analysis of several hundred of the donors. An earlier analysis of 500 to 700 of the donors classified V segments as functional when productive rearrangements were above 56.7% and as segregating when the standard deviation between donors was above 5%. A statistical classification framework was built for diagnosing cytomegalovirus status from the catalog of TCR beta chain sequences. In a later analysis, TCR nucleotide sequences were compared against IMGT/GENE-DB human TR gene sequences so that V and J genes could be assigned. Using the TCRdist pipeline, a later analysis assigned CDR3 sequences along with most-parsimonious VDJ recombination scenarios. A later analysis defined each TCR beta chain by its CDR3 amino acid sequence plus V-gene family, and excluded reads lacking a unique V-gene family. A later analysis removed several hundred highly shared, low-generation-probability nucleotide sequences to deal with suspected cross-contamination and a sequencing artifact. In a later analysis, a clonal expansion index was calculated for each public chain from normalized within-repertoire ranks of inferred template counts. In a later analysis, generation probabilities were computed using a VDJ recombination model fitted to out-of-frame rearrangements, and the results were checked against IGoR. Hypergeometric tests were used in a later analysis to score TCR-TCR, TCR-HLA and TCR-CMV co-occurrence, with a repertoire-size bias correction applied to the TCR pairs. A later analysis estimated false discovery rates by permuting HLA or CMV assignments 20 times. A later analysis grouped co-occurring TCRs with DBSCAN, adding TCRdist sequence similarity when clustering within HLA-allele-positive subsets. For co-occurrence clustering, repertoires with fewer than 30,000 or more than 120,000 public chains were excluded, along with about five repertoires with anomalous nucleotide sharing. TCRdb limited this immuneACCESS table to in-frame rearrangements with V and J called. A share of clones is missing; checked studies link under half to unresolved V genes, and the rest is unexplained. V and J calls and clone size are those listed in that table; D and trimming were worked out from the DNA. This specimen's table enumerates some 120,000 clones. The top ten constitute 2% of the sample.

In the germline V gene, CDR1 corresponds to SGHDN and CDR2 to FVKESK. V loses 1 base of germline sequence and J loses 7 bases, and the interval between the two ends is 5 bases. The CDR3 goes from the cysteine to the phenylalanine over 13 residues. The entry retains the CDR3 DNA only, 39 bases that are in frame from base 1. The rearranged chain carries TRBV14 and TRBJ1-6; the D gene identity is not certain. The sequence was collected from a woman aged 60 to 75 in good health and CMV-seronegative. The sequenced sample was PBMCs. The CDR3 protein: CASSQAPNSPLHF. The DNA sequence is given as TGTGCCAGCAGCCAAGCCCCGAATTCACCCCTCCACTTT. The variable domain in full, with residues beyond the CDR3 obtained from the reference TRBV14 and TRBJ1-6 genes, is EAGVTQFPSHSVIEKGQTVTLRCDPISGHDNLYWYRRVMGKEIKFLLHFVKESKQDESGMPNNRFLAERTGGTYSTLKVQPAELEDSGVYFCASSQAPNSPLHFGNGTRLTVT.